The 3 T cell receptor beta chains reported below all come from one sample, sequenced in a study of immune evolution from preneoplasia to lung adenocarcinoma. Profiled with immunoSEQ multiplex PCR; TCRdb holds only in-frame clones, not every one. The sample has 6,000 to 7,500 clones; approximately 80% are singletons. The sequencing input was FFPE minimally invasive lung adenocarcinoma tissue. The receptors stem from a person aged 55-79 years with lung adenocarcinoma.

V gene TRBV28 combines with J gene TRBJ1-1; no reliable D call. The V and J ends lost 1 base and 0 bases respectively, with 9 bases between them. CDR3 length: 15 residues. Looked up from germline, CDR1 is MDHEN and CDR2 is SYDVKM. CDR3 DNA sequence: TGTGCCAGCAGTTTATCGGCCGCGATGAACACTGAAGCTTTCTTT. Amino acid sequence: CASSLSAAMNTEAFF.

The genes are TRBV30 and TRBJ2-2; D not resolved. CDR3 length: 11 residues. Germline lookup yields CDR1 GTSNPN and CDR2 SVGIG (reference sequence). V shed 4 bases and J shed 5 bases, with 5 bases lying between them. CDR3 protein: CAWTRTGELFF. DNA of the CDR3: TGTGCCTGGACCCGAACCGGGGAGCTGTTTTTT.

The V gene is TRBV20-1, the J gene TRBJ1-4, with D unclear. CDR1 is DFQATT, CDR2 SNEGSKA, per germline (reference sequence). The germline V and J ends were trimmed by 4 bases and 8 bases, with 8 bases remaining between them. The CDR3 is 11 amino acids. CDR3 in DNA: TGCAGTGCTAACCTCCAGGAAAAACTGTTTTTT. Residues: CSANLQEKLFF.